A single sample gave rise to the 21 T cell receptor beta chains below, sequenced in a study of CD8 T cells in Susac syndrome. Random hexamers were used to reverse transcribe the RNA input (roughly 0.5 to 1 ug). TCRdb itself ran the immunoSEQ multiplex PCR reads through MiXCR, one entry per CDR3 protein. Here the sample spans under 200,000 distinct CDR3 sequences, 95% being singletons. Sample: CD4+ T cells from PBMCs. The origin of the receptors is a human donor in good health.

This rearrangement joins TRBV7-2 to TRBJ2-5; no definite D call. The germline V and J ends were trimmed by 1 base and 1 base, with 10 bases remaining between them. The CDR3 has 15 residues. Germline-derived CDR1 and CDR2 are SGHTA and FQGNSA. The CDR3 is CASSLGSHLQETQYF. CDR3 DNA sequence: TGTGCCAGCAGCTTAGGCAGCCACCTCCAAGAGACCCAGTACTTC.

The chain couples TRBV9 to TRBJ2-7; TRBD1 or TRBD2 may be the D gene (5 bases each). Germline V lookup: CDR1 SGDLS, CDR2 YYNGEE. The CDR3 runs to 15 residues. The CDR3 loop reads CANSPGTERIYEQYV. CDR3 DNA sequence: TGTGCCAACAGCCCCGGGACGGAGAGAATCTACGAGCAGTACGTC.

The rearrangement joins TRBV7-9 to TRBJ2-7, with 9 nucleotides matching TRBD1. The ends lost 5 bases at V and 5 bases at J; junction bases unmatched: 7. The germline gives CDR1 SEHNR, CDR2 FQNEAQ (reference sequence). The CDR3 loop spans 14 amino acids. CDR3 loop: CASSHDRGRDEQYV. In nucleotides, the CDR3 is TGTGCCAGCAGCCACGACAGGGGGAGGGACGAGCAGTACGTC.

The CDR3 here is CASSQFGHEQYV. The CDR3 DNA follows: TGCGCCAGCAGTCAATTCGGACACGAGCAGTACGTC. V is TRBV23-1 and J is TRBJ2-7; no clear D gene. TRBV23-1 is assigned to the ORF class and has an uncertain function. This CDR3 is 12 amino acids long. Trimming removed 1 base at V and 5 bases at J, with 6 bases between.

The rearrangement uses TRBV20-1 and TRBJ2-7, with 7 bases aligning to TRBD1. Trimming at V came to 7 bases and at J to 1 base, leaving 4 bases not matched to a gene. The CDR3 is 12 residues long. The germline gives CDR1 DFQATT, CDR2 SNEGSKA (reference sequence). Written as DNA, the CDR3 is TGCAGTGGAGGGACAGCTTCCTACGAGCAGTACTTC. Translated, it gives CSGGTASYEQYF.

The genes are TRBV16 and TRBJ2-2, with no clear D. Trimming pared 0 bases from V and 4 bases from J, leaving 9 bases between. Per germline, CDR1 KGHSY and CDR2 FQNENV. The CDR3 runs to 15 residues. The CDR3 is CASSQSTAPTGELFF. The CDR3 DNA is TGTGCCAGCAGCCAATCGACTGCCCCCACCGGGGAGCTGTTTTTT.

The chain uses TRBV30 and TRBJ1-6; TRBD1 agrees at 8 bases. Germline loops: CDR1 GTSNPN, CDR2 SVGIG (reference sequence). The CDR3 has 13 amino acids. V trimming: 3 bases; J trimming: 9 bases; junction bases outside the gene matches: 4. CDR3 sequence reads: CAWSTDRGSPLHF. In nucleotides, the CDR3 is TGTGCCTGGAGCACAGACAGGGGTTCACCCCTCCACTTT.

V usage is TRBV2 and J usage is TRBJ2-5; tentative D call: TRBD2 (5 bases). Germline assignment: CDR1 SNHLY and CDR2 FYNNEI. This CDR3 is 14 amino acids long. V was cut by 0 bases and J by 5 bases, with 10 bases left in between. This chain's CDR3 is CASSEAPRGETQYF. DNA for the CDR3: TGTGCCAGCAGTGAAGCGCCGAGAGGGGAGACCCAGTACTTC.

This clonotype has just one count. The chain recombines TRBV18 with TRBJ2-7; 9 nucleotides align to TRBD2. Germline V gene data show CDR1 as KGHSH and CDR2 as LQKENI. Trimming cost V 5 bases and J 3 bases; bases outside gene matches: 5. The CDR3 consists of 14 residues. The CDR3 sequence: CASSRTSDLYEQYV. CDR3 DNA sequence: TGTGCCAGCTCAAGGACTAGCGATCTCTACGAGCAGTACGTC.

V gene TRBV5-6 combines with J gene TRBJ2-7, with 10 bases identical to TRBD1. With 5 bases clipped from V and 2 bases from J, the junction kept 4 bases outside the gene matches. This CDR3 region has 14 residues. Per germline, CDR1 SGHDT and CDR2 YYEEEE. CDR3 sequence reads: CASRGGQGAYEQYV. DNA of the CDR3: TGTGCCAGCAGGGGTGGACAGGGGGCCTACGAGCAGTACGTC.

The chain has TRBV5-6 and TRBJ2-1; no reliable D call. Trimming stripped 1 base from V and 12 bases from J, with 14 bases between. Germline V lookup: CDR1 SGHDT, CDR2 YYEEEE. There are 13 residues in the CDR3. This CDR3 reads CASSLFQARAQFF. The CDR3 DNA follows: TGTGCCAGCAGCTTGTTCCAGGCTCGGGCGCAGTTCTTC.

This rearrangement joins TRBV12-3 or TRBV12-4 to TRBJ2-2; no reliable D call. V dropped 10 bases and J dropped 4 bases, with 10 bases sitting between them. This CDR3 spans 12 amino acids. CDR3 in amino acids: CATQQLTGELFF. CDR3 sequence (DNA): TGTGCCACTCAGCAACTCACCGGGGAGCTGTTTTTT.

CDR3 residues: CSVRDRGLDEQFF. In nucleotides, the CDR3 is TGCAGCGTTCGGGACAGGGGATTGGATGAGCAGTTCTTC. V is TRBV29-1 and J is TRBJ2-1, with 10 bases lining up with TRBD1. The germline CDR1 and CDR2 sequences are SQVTM and ANQGSEA. CDR3 length equals 13 residues. The trim removed 5 bases at V and 8 bases at J, leaving 6 bases unmatched.

The V gene is TRBV5-4, the J gene TRBJ2-4; tentatively, D is TRBD2 (6 bases). The germline V gene encodes CDR1 SGHNT and CDR2 YYREEE (reference sequence). V gave up 4 bases and J gave up 5 bases, with 13 bases separating them. The CDR3 is made up of 14 amino acids. In DNA, the CDR3 is TGTGCCAGCAGCCGTGGAGGGGCGGAAAACATTCAGTACTTC. Residues: CASSRGGAENIQYF.

J is TRBJ2-3 and V is TRBV20-1, with D possibly TRBD2 on 5 matching bases. This CDR3 region has 13 residues. V was trimmed by 3 bases and J by 4 bases, leaving 11 bases between them. Germline V lookup: CDR1 DFQATT, CDR2 SNEGSKA (reference sequence). For the CDR3, the DNA is TGCAGTGCTAGGCCGGGAATGGCAGATACGCAGTATTTT. Its translation is CSARPGMADTQYF.

The V and J genes are TRBV12-3 or TRBV12-4 and TRBJ2-2; 12 bases line up with TRBD2. This CDR3 is 17 amino acids long. V gave up 4 bases and J gave up 6 bases; unmatched junction bases: 9. The CDR3 region is CASSSPTSGGLSGELFF. The CDR3 coding sequence is TGTGCCAGCAGTTCCCCGACTAGCGGGGGACTCTCCGGGGAGCTGTTTTTT.

The chain recombines TRBV10-3 with TRBJ2-7; a weak D match, TRBD2 (6 bases). Germline assignment: CDR1 ENHRY and CDR2 SYGVKD. Trimming pared 7 bases from V and 6 bases from J, leaving 19 bases between. This CDR3 spans 14 amino acids. CDR3 DNA sequence: TGTGCCATCAAGGAGCCGGGGACTCGTGGCGAGCAGTACGTC. Amino acid sequence: CAIKEPGTRGEQYV.

This chain links TRBV4-2 with TRBJ2-1, with D possibly matching TRBD2 (5 bases). Trimming removed 1 base at V and 3 bases at J, with 16 bases between. The CDR3 extends over 17 amino acids. Looked up from germline, CDR1 is LGHNA and CDR2 is YNFKEQ. CDR3 loop: CASSQVRLADVYNEQFF. The DNA for the CDR3 is TGTGCCAGCAGCCAAGTAAGGCTAGCAGACGTCTACAATGAGCAGTTCTTC.

In regard to this clonotype: A junction boundary mismatches the germline segment, possibly from a read error. This chain uses TRBV20-1 with TRBJ1-1; D is unresolved. This CDR3 has 10 residues. Germline V gene data show CDR1 as DFQATT and CDR2 as SNEGSKA (reference sequence). CDR3 sequence (DNA): TGCAGTGCCCCCGACACGGAAGCTTTCTTT. Residues: CSAPDTEAFF.

This clonotype showed up just once. The V call is TRBV20-1, the J call TRBJ1-2, with no clear D. This CDR3 has 14 residues. Deletions cut 4 bases from V and 2 bases from J, with 14 bases between. Per germline, CDR1 DFQATT and CDR2 SNEGSKA (reference sequence). CDR3 loop: CSANPRTGNYGYTF. The CDR3 DNA is TGCAGTGCTAACCCAAGGACCGGGAACTATGGCTACACCTTC.

V is TRBV7-2 and J is TRBJ2-7; 8 positions agree with TRBD1. The CDR3 runs 14 residues. V was clipped by 3 bases and J by 2 bases; unmatched bases: 3. Germline V gives CDR1 SGHTA, CDR2 FQGNSA. The CDR3 sequence is CASSFHRGTYEQYF. CDR3 DNA: TGTGCCAGCAGCTTTCACAGGGGGACCTACGAGCAGTACTTC.